The 22 T cell receptor beta chains given below trace back to one sample, sequenced in a study of T-cell reconstitution after alpha-beta-depleted transplantation in children. Unique molecular identifiers were incorporated into the prepared TCRbeta library. TCRdb ran MiXCR on the PCR reads and lists one entry per CDR3 protein. The sample lists roughly 500,000 distinct CDR3 sequences; 12% were seen once. The material was PBMCs from the stem cell graft donor, obtained from the stem cell graft. The receptors come from a human donor who donated a stem cell graft to a child with combined immunodeficiency.

This clonotype was seen more than once but under ten times. The chain couples TRBV2 to TRBJ2-5; a possible D gene is TRBD1 (5 bases). The germline gives CDR1 SNHLY, CDR2 FYNNEI. The V and J ends lost 2 bases and 4 bases respectively, with 17 bases between them. This CDR3 region has 16 residues. This CDR3 reads CASSEKFQGRSETQYF. CDR3 coding DNA: TGTGCCAGCAGTGAAAAGTTTCAGGGCCGCTCAGAGACCCAGTACTTC.

This clonotype was seen a handful of times. V gene TRBV20-1 combines with J gene TRBJ1-2; 7 bases align to TRBD1. This CDR3 is 14 amino acids long. CDR1 DFQATT and CDR2 SNEGSKA come from the germline V gene (reference sequence). J was trimmed by 3 bases and V by 0 bases; bases with no gene match: 4. CDR3 amino acids: CSARDPTGDYGYTF. The CDR3 coding sequence is TGCAGTGCTAGAGATCCTACAGGGGACTATGGCTACACCTTC.

About this clonotype: An end of the junction differs from the germline gene, which may be a read error. The V gene is TRBV12-3 or TRBV12-4, the J gene TRBJ2-3; TRBD1 or TRBD2 may be the D gene (5 bases each). The CDR3 has 16 residues. CDR3 amino acids: CASSLGEWARTYTQYF. The CDR3 nucleotides read TGTGCCAGCAGCCTGGGGGAATGGGCTCGCACATATACGCAGTATTTT.

This clonotype was picked up a small number of times. The CDR3 DNA is TGTGCCATCATGAGACTAGCCAGGTACGAGCAGTACTTC. Its protein product is CAIMRLARYEQYF. The rearrangement uses TRBV2 and TRBJ2-7; 7 nucleotides align to TRBD2. V was clipped by 10 bases and J by 4 bases; unmatched bases: 10. Germline CDR1 reads SNHLY; CDR2 reads FYNNEI. The CDR3 runs to 13 residues.

The chain combines TRBV5-1 with TRBJ1-4, with TRBD1 as a possible D gene (5 bases). V lost 5 bases, J lost 15 bases, and 23 bases lay in between. Germline assignment: CDR1 SGHRS and CDR2 YFSETQ. The CDR3 is 14 amino acids. The CDR3, as DNA: TGCGCCAGCAGGCTGGGGCAGGGCGACCGGGTTTTGTTTTTT. Translation gives CASRLGQGDRVLFF.

J is TRBJ2-5 and V is TRBV12-3 or TRBV12-4; tentatively, D is TRBD1 (6 bases). V was shortened by 2 bases and J by 1 base, with 14 bases between the two germline ends. The CDR3 loop spans 16 amino acids. As DNA, the CDR3 is TGTGCCAGCAGTTTATTCTGGACAGCGTTCCAAGAGACCCAGTACTTC. This encodes CASSLFWTAFQETQYF.

The chain joins TRBV3-1 to TRBJ2-1, with TRBD2 as a possible D gene (6 bases). Germline assignment: CDR1 LGHDT and CDR2 YNNKEL (reference sequence). The V gene lost 0 bases and the J gene lost 2 bases, with 8 bases spanning the gap. The CDR3 runs to 15 residues. In nucleotides, the CDR3 is TGTGCCAGCAGCCAAGACGCGGGGACCTACAATGAGCAGTTCTTC. Amino acids: CASSQDAGTYNEQFF.

This clonotype was observed at least ten times. V usage is TRBV10-3 and J usage is TRBJ1-2; TRBD1 is a possible D gene (5 bases). This CDR3 is 15 amino acids long. Germline V gene lookup returns CDR1 ENHRY and CDR2 SYGVKD. V was cut by 3 bases and J by 4 bases, with 15 bases left in between. The CDR3 loop is CAISEGADMSYGYTF. The DNA for the CDR3 is TGTGCCATCAGTGAAGGGGCCGACATGAGCTATGGCTACACCTTC.

Many counts were recorded for this clonotype. The chain recombines TRBV19 with TRBJ2-7; the D is unclear. Looked up from germline, CDR1 is LNHDA and CDR2 is SQIVND (reference sequence). This CDR3 is 17 amino acids long. V shed 0 bases and J shed 2 bases, with 17 bases lying between them. The DNA for the CDR3 is TGTGCCAGTAGTATAGATTTCGTCGGCGACGGAACCTACGAGCAGTACTTC. Encoded protein: CASSIDFVGDGTYEQYF.

This clonotype was observed at least ten times. The chain couples TRBV29-1 to TRBJ1-4; 11 bases are shared with TRBD1. Germline CDR1 SQVTM, CDR2 ANQGSEA. J gave up 8 bases and V 6 bases, and 2 bases lay outside the gene matches. CDR3 length equals 12 residues. In nucleotides, the CDR3 is TGCAGCGTCCGGGACAGGGGGGAAAAACTGTTTTTT. This translates into CSVRDRGEKLFF.

This clonotype was counted many times. The chain links TRBV5-1 to TRBJ1-2, with D unclear. The V gene's germline CDR1 is SGHRS and CDR2 YFSETQ. This CDR3 is built from 14 residues. V was shortened by 1 base and J by 4 bases, with 11 bases between the two germline ends. In nucleotides, the CDR3 is TGCGCCAGCAGCTTGTTGCAGAATTCCTATGGCTACACCTTC. Encoded protein: CASSLLQNSYGYTF. Variable domain in full (rest from reference TRBV5-1 and TRBJ1-2): KAGVTQTPRYLIKTRGQQVTLSCSPISGHRSVSWYQQTPGQGLQFLFEYFSETQRNKGNFPGRFSGRQFSNSRSEMNVSTLELGDSALYLCASSLLQNSYGYTFGSGTRLTVV.

The chain is built from TRBV20-1 and TRBJ1-2, with a possible D match to TRBD1 (6 bases). The CDR3 sequence is 15 residues long. Germline-derived CDR1 and CDR2 are DFQATT and SNEGSKA (reference sequence). Trimming removed 3 bases from V and 5 bases from J, with 19 bases in between. CDR3: CSASPRDTQWYGYTF. The DNA for the CDR3 is TGCAGTGCTAGCCCCCGGGACACTCAATGGTATGGCTACACCTTC.

This clonotype came up a few times. The chain recombines TRBV20-1 with TRBJ2-1, with D possibly TRBD1 on 5 matching bases. Trimming left V 0 bases short and J 0 bases short, with 9 bases between. In germline, CDR1 is DFQATT, CDR2 SNEGSKA (reference sequence). There are 15 residues in the CDR3. Here the CDR3 DNA reads TGCAGTGCTAGAGAAGCAAGGGGCTCCTACAATGAGCAGTTCTTC. This sequence encodes CSAREARGSYNEQFF.

The chain links TRBV12-3 or TRBV12-4 to TRBJ2-3; D uncertain. The CDR3 is made up of 16 amino acids. Between the trimmed V and J ends, which lost 4 bases and 0 bases, there was a span of 14 bases. The CDR3 coding sequence is TGTGCCAGCAGTTGGGCCTGGGGTAGGAGCACAGATACGCAGTATTTT. It yields the protein CASSWAWGRSTDTQYF.

Many counts were recorded for this clonotype. The chain employs TRBV12-3 or TRBV12-4 and TRBJ2-2, with TRBD2 identical over 8 bases. The CDR3 is made up of 16 amino acids. J gave up 2 bases and V 4 bases, and 6 bases lay outside the gene matches. The CDR3 region is CASSSTSGANTGELFF. DNA of the CDR3: TGTGCCAGCAGTTCTACTAGCGGAGCTAACACCGGGGAGCTGTTTTTT.

There are a few counts of this clonotype. The chain links TRBV20-1 to TRBJ2-5; 8 bases fit TRBD1. V lost 2 bases, J lost 5 bases, and 10 bases stayed unmatched. The CDR3 consists of 15 residues. Germline CDR1 DFQATT, CDR2 SNEGSKA (reference sequence). The CDR3 region is CSARLGQAFYETQYF. CDR3 nucleotides: TGCAGTGCTAGATTGGGACAGGCCTTTTACGAGACCCAGTACTTC.

This clonotype was picked up a small number of times. The V call is TRBV20-1, the J call TRBJ2-1; 7 bases are shared with TRBD2. The CDR3 runs to 14 residues. Germline V gives CDR1 DFQATT, CDR2 SNEGSKA (reference sequence). The V gene end was trimmed by 2 bases and the J gene end by 3 bases; junction bases not matched to a gene: 4. The CDR3 spells CSARTSAYYNEQFF. CDR3 DNA sequence: TGCAGTGCTAGAACTAGCGCTTACTACAATGAGCAGTTCTTC.

This clonotype has a single count. CDR3 coding DNA: TGTGCCAGCAGCTTAGATCCGGGGGTCACTAACACCGGGGAGCTGTTTTTT. It codes for CASSLDPGVTNTGELFF. The chain employs TRBV11-2 and TRBJ2-2; tentatively, D is TRBD2 (6 bases). The germline V gene has CDR1 SGHAT and CDR2 FQNNGV. This CDR3 region has 17 residues. Between the trimmed V and J ends, which lost 0 bases and 2 bases, there was a span of 13 bases.

The V gene is TRBV29-1, the J gene TRBJ1-2; 7 positions agree with TRBD1. Germline V gene data show CDR1 as SQVTM and CDR2 as ANQGSEA. This CDR3 has 11 residues. The V gene end was trimmed by 7 bases and the J gene end by 7 bases; junction bases not matched to a gene: 6. The CDR3 sequence: CSANRGSGYTF. The CDR3 nucleotides are TGCAGCGCAAACAGGGGATCTGGCTACACCTTC. Variable domain in full (rest from reference TRBV29-1 and TRBJ1-2): SAVISQKPSRDICQRGTSLTIQCQVDSQVTMMFWYRQQPGQSLTLIATANQGSEATYESGFVIDKFPISRPNLTFSTLTVSNMSPEDSSIYLCSANRGSGYTFGSGTRLTVV.

The V call is TRBV9, the J call TRBJ2-2; 12 positions match TRBD2. Germline lookup yields CDR1 SGDLS and CDR2 YYNGEE. V lost 4 bases and J lost 6; bases outside the gene matches: 4. The CDR3 is 15 amino acids. The CDR3: CASSSSGGAPGELFF. The CDR3 DNA reads as TGTGCCAGCAGCTCTAGCGGGGGGGCCCCCGGGGAGCTGTTTTTT.

The chain carries TRBV28 and TRBJ2-5; TRBD2 aligns across 7 bases. Losses at the gene ends were 4 bases for V and 0 bases for J; bases not matched to a gene: 2. This CDR3 is built from 14 residues. The germline gives CDR1 MDHEN, CDR2 SYDVKM. The CDR3 region has the DNA TGTGCCAGCAGTTCCGGGGGGTACCAAGAGACCCAGTACTTC. This encodes CASSSGGYQETQYF.

This clonotype was counted only a few times. The genes are TRBV5-6 and TRBJ1-2; D perhaps matches TRBD1 (5 bases). V was clipped by 4 bases and J by 5 bases, with 21 bases between them. The CDR3 is 16 residues long. Germline V CDR1 and CDR2: SGHDT, YYEEEE. This chain's CDR3 is CASSEKPLTAGYGYTF. CDR3 bases: TGTGCCAGCAGCGAAAAACCTTTGACAGCCGGGTATGGCTACACCTTC.